The rows below give T cell receptor beta chains drawn from one sample of a study of blood T cells in healthy people across ages. TCRdb re-derived calls from the 5' RACE reads in MiXCR, one entry per CDR3 protein. The sample carries 650,000 to 700,000 distinct CDR3 sequences, 32% recorded once. Material for sequencing was blood. Receptor source: a woman aged 80 or older in good health. Each CDR3 is given with its conserved first and last residue. Fields, in order: CDR3 protein, CDR3 DNA, J gene, clone size, V gene, D gene. D genes are given only for firm matches. Size is omitted from some rows. Given values are once, few, many or a class for expanded clones.

cdr3_aa: CASSPGTSNQPQHF; cdr3_nt: TGTGCCAGCAGTCCCGGGACATCGAATCAGCCCCAGCATTTT; j_call: TRBJ1-5; clone_size: many; v_call: TRBV27; d_call: -
cdr3_aa: CASSSRGNTIYF; cdr3_nt: TGTGCCAGCAGCTCTCGGGGAAACACCATATATTTT; j_call: TRBJ1-3; clone_size: -; v_call: TRBV7-6; d_call: -
cdr3_aa: CASSSRGQSTARSFYNEQFF; cdr3_nt: TGTGCCAGCAGCTCTAGAGGACAGTCGACCGCCCGGAGCTTCTACAATGAGCAGTTCTTC; j_call: TRBJ2-1; clone_size: -; v_call: TRBV7-2; d_call: -
cdr3_aa: CASSVFQTGHSPLHF; cdr3_nt: TGTGCCAGCAGCGTCTTCCAGACGGGGCATTCACCCCTCCACTTT; j_call: TRBJ1-6; clone_size: once; v_call: TRBV9; d_call: -
cdr3_aa: CSAFDGYEQYF; cdr3_nt: TGCAGTGCTTTCGACGGCTACGAGCAGTACTTC; j_call: TRBJ2-7; clone_size: many; v_call: TRBV20-1; d_call: -
cdr3_aa: CASSQEQGTNEKLFF; cdr3_nt: TGTGCCAGCAGCCAAGAACAGGGAACTAATGAAAAACTGTTTTTT; j_call: TRBJ1-4; clone_size: few; v_call: TRBV4-2; d_call: -
cdr3_aa: CASSLRQPGANVLTF; cdr3_nt: TGTGCCAGCAGCTTACGCCAACCTGGGGCCAACGTCCTGACTTTC; j_call: TRBJ2-6; clone_size: many; v_call: TRBV7-2; d_call: -
cdr3_aa: CASSVRRGVLGETQYF; cdr3_nt: TGTGCCAGCAGCGTTCGACGGGGCGTGCTGGGAGAGACCCAATACTTC; j_call: TRBJ2-5; clone_size: -; v_call: TRBV4-2; d_call: -
cdr3_aa: CASSQGDLFSSPLHF; cdr3_nt: TGTGCCAGCAGCCAAGGGGACCTCTTTAGTTCACCCCTCCACTTT; j_call: TRBJ1-6; clone_size: once; v_call: TRBV13; d_call: -
cdr3_aa: CSARWGAGNQPQHF; cdr3_nt: TGCAGTGCTAGATGGGGGGCGGGCAATCAGCCCCAGCATTTT; j_call: TRBJ1-5; clone_size: many; v_call: TRBV20-1; d_call: -
cdr3_aa: CASSLHLPYEQYF; cdr3_nt: TGTGCCAGCAGTTTACACCTCCCCTACGAGCAGTACTTC; j_call: TRBJ2-7; clone_size: -; v_call: TRBV12-3/TRBV12-4; d_call: -
cdr3_aa: CASSLTGQGKETQYF; cdr3_nt: TGTGCCAGCAGTCTCACGGGACAGGGTAAAGAGACCCAGTACTTC; j_call: TRBJ2-5; clone_size: -; v_call: TRBV25-1; d_call: TRBD1
cdr3_aa: CASSARTGRATEAFF; cdr3_nt: TGTGCCAGCAGCGCTCGGACAGGGAGGGCGACTGAAGCTTTCTTT; j_call: TRBJ1-1; clone_size: -; v_call: TRBV11-2; d_call: TRBD1
cdr3_aa: CSARQGEGTEAFF; cdr3_nt: TGCAGTGCCAGGCAGGGGGAGGGCACTGAAGCTTTCTTT; j_call: TRBJ1-1; clone_size: -; v_call: TRBV20-1; d_call: TRBD1
cdr3_aa: CASSRTPGETQYF; cdr3_nt: TGTGCCAGCAGTCGGACCCCAGGAGAGACCCAGTACTTC; j_call: TRBJ2-5; clone_size: -; v_call: TRBV7-2; d_call: -
cdr3_aa: CASSVGAGNQPQHF; cdr3_nt: TGTGCCAGCAGCGTAGGAGCAGGCAATCAGCCCCAGCATTTT; j_call: TRBJ1-5; clone_size: -; v_call: TRBV9; d_call: -
cdr3_aa: CASSGTGGLFYEQYF; cdr3_nt: TGTGCCAGCAGCGGGACAGGGGGCCTCTTTTACGAGCAGTACTTC; j_call: TRBJ2-7; clone_size: -; v_call: TRBV7-9; d_call: TRBD1
cdr3_aa: CASSYGRGKYDYTF; cdr3_nt: TGTGCCAGCAGTTACGGCAGGGGGAAGTATGACTACACCTTC; j_call: TRBJ1-2; clone_size: -; v_call: TRBV6-5; d_call: TRBD1
cdr3_aa: CASSLFTGTAYEQYF; cdr3_nt: TGTGCCAGCAGCTTATTCACAGGAACAGCCTACGAGCAGTACTTC; j_call: TRBJ2-7; clone_size: many; v_call: TRBV11-2; d_call: -
cdr3_aa: CASSSTGIDEQFF; cdr3_nt: TGTGCCAGCAGCTCGACAGGGATCGATGAGCAGTTCTTC; j_call: TRBJ2-1; clone_size: many; v_call: TRBV7-2; d_call: TRBD1
cdr3_aa: CASSYTSWGQETQYF; cdr3_nt: TGTGCCAGCAGTTACACGTCCTGGGGTCAAGAGACCCAGTACTTC; j_call: TRBJ2-5; clone_size: -; v_call: TRBV12-3/TRBV12-4; d_call: -
cdr3_aa: CASSIRDSSSQHF; cdr3_nt: TGTGCCAGCAGCATCCGGGACTCCTCGTCCCAGCATTTT; j_call: TRBJ1-5; clone_size: -; v_call: TRBV12-3/TRBV12-4; d_call: -
cdr3_aa: CASSTGTTYEQYF; cdr3_nt: TGTGCCAGCAGCACCGGGACAACCTACGAGCAGTACTTC; j_call: TRBJ2-7; clone_size: many; v_call: TRBV12-3/TRBV12-4; d_call: -
cdr3_aa: CSARPGTRPWEQYF; cdr3_nt: TGCAGTGCTAGGCCTGGGACTCGACCTTGGGAGCAGTACTTC; j_call: TRBJ2-7; clone_size: many; v_call: TRBV20-1; d_call: -
cdr3_aa: CASRTRQSYEQYF; cdr3_nt: TGCGCCAGCAGGACCCGACAGTCCTACGAGCAGTACTTC; j_call: TRBJ2-7; clone_size: -; v_call: TRBV5-1; d_call: -
cdr3_aa: CASSGGTGTIETQYF; cdr3_nt: TGTGCCAGCAGCGGAGGGACAGGGACAATCGAGACCCAGTACTTC; j_call: TRBJ2-5; clone_size: -; v_call: TRBV28; d_call: TRBD1
cdr3_aa: CATSRYRGEFYEQYF; cdr3_nt: TGTGCCACCAGCAGATACAGGGGCGAATTCTACGAGCAGTACTTC; j_call: TRBJ2-7; clone_size: many; v_call: TRBV15; d_call: TRBD1
cdr3_aa: CSVEEPGRKEGYTF; cdr3_nt: TGCAGCGTTGAAGAGCCAGGGAGGAAGGAGGGCTACACCTTC; j_call: TRBJ1-2; clone_size: many; v_call: TRBV29-1; d_call: -
cdr3_aa: CASSKKLTNYGYTF; cdr3_nt: TGTGCCAGCAGCAAAAAACTAACTAACTATGGCTACACCTTC; j_call: TRBJ1-2; clone_size: -; v_call: TRBV12-3/TRBV12-4; d_call: -
cdr3_aa: CSARGISGGNSPLHF; cdr3_nt: TGCAGTGCTAGAGGAATTTCAGGAGGGAATTCACCCCTCCACTTT; j_call: TRBJ1-6; clone_size: many; v_call: TRBV20-1; d_call: -
cdr3_aa: CASSQAPGGNEKLFF; cdr3_nt: TGCGCCAGCAGCCAAGCCCCAGGGGGGAATGAAAAACTGTTTTTT; j_call: TRBJ1-4; clone_size: many; v_call: TRBV4-1; d_call: TRBD1
cdr3_aa: CASSLGISTYNEQFF; cdr3_nt: TGTGCCAGCAGCTTAGGGATATCGACCTACAATGAGCAGTTCTTC; j_call: TRBJ2-1; clone_size: many; v_call: TRBV7-8; d_call: -
cdr3_aa: CASSPPSVNTEAFF; cdr3_nt: TGTGCCAGCTCACCTCCCAGTGTGAACACTGAAGCTTTCTTT; j_call: TRBJ1-1; clone_size: many; v_call: TRBV18; d_call: -
cdr3_aa: CASSQEVLSYEQYF; cdr3_nt: TGCGCCAGCAGCCAAGAGGTGCTGTCCTACGAGCAGTACTTC; j_call: TRBJ2-7; clone_size: many; v_call: TRBV4-3; d_call: -
cdr3_aa: CASTTPGGNIQYF; cdr3_nt: TGTGCCAGCACCACTCCCGGGGGAAACATTCAGTACTTC; j_call: TRBJ2-4; clone_size: many; v_call: TRBV6-2/TRBV6-3; d_call: -
cdr3_aa: CAISDNRGGQPQHF; cdr3_nt: TGTGCCATCAGTGATAACAGGGGGGGTCAGCCCCAGCATTTT; j_call: TRBJ1-5; clone_size: many; v_call: TRBV10-3; d_call: TRBD1
cdr3_aa: CASSEGPGLIYGYTF; cdr3_nt: TGTGCCAGCAGTGAAGGGCCGGGTTTGATTTATGGCTACACCTTC; j_call: TRBJ1-2; clone_size: many; v_call: TRBV6-1; d_call: -
cdr3_aa: CASSLGHYEQETQYF; cdr3_nt: TGTGCCAGCAGCTTGGGCCACTATGAACAAGAGACCCAGTACTTC; j_call: TRBJ2-5; clone_size: -; v_call: TRBV11-2; d_call: -
cdr3_aa: CASSLVLSSPYNEQFF; cdr3_nt: TGTGCCAGCAGCTTGGTCCTGAGTAGTCCCTACAATGAGCAGTTCTTC; j_call: TRBJ2-1; clone_size: many; v_call: TRBV5-6; d_call: -
cdr3_aa: CASSEPAGFYGYTF; cdr3_nt: TGTGCCAGCAGTGAACCGGCAGGGTTCTATGGCTACACCTTC; j_call: TRBJ1-2; clone_size: few; v_call: TRBV25-1; d_call: -
cdr3_aa: CASGLGTPDNEQFF; cdr3_nt: TGTGCTAGTGGTTTGGGGACACCTGACAATGAGCAGTTCTTC; j_call: TRBJ2-1; clone_size: many; v_call: TRBV12-5; d_call: -
cdr3_aa: CASSPVAGGPADTQYF; cdr3_nt: TGTGCCAGCAGCCCCGTGGCGGGAGGGCCAGCAGATACGCAGTATTTT; j_call: TRBJ2-3; clone_size: -; v_call: TRBV12-3/TRBV12-4; d_call: TRBD2
cdr3_aa: CASSLLAGDHNEQFF; cdr3_nt: TGCGCCAGCAGCTTGTTGGCAGGGGACCACAATGAGCAGTTCTTC; j_call: TRBJ2-1; clone_size: -; v_call: TRBV5-1; d_call: -
cdr3_aa: CASRRVVAPGNTIYF; cdr3_nt: TGTGCCAGCAGACGCGTGGTGGCTCCTGGAAACACCATATATTTT; j_call: TRBJ1-3; clone_size: -; v_call: TRBV6-2/TRBV6-3; d_call: -
cdr3_aa: CASSLTRPQETQYF; cdr3_nt: TGTGCCAGCAGTTTAACCAGGCCTCAAGAGACCCAGTACTTC; j_call: TRBJ2-5; clone_size: many; v_call: TRBV27; d_call: -
cdr3_aa: CASSQGGGIWDTQYF; cdr3_nt: TGCGCCAGCAGCCAAGGGGGTGGGATTTGGGATACGCAGTATTTT; j_call: TRBJ2-3; clone_size: -; v_call: TRBV4-3; d_call: -
cdr3_aa: CASSPHGGYYGYTF; cdr3_nt: TGTGCCAGCAGCCCACACGGAGGGTACTATGGCTACACCTTC; j_call: TRBJ1-2; clone_size: many; v_call: TRBV11-2; d_call: -
cdr3_aa: CSARETRETQYF; cdr3_nt: TGCAGTGCTAGAGAGACTCGAGAGACCCAGTACTTC; j_call: TRBJ2-5; clone_size: many; v_call: TRBV20-1; d_call: -
cdr3_aa: CASSPRGQWGGEQYF; cdr3_nt: TGTGCCAGCAGTCCCCGGGGCCAGTGGGGGGGGGAGCAGTACTTC; j_call: TRBJ2-7; clone_size: many; v_call: TRBV6-6; d_call: TRBD2
cdr3_aa: CSARTKRGLTDTQYF; cdr3_nt: TGCAGTGCTCGCACTAAGCGGGGGCTCACAGATACGCAGTATTTT; j_call: TRBJ2-3; clone_size: -; v_call: TRBV20-1; d_call: TRBD2
cdr3_aa: CASSQAQPKETQYF; cdr3_nt: TGTGCCAGCAGTCAGGCACAGCCAAAAGAGACCCAGTACTTC; j_call: TRBJ2-5; clone_size: -; v_call: TRBV6-2/TRBV6-3; d_call: -
cdr3_aa: CASSGGQGASYNSPLHF; cdr3_nt: TGTGCCAGCAGCGGTGGACAGGGGGCGTCCTATAATTCACCCCTCCACTTT; j_call: TRBJ1-6; clone_size: few; v_call: TRBV2; d_call: TRBD1
cdr3_aa: CASSSYRTGVDEQFF; cdr3_nt: TGTGCCAGCAGCTCCTACCGGACAGGGGTCGATGAGCAGTTCTTC; j_call: TRBJ2-1; clone_size: -; v_call: TRBV5-6; d_call: TRBD1
cdr3_aa: CSASGTGANKNIQYF; cdr3_nt: TGCAGTGCTTCAGGGACAGGGGCAAACAAAAACATTCAGTACTTC; j_call: TRBJ2-4; clone_size: -; v_call: TRBV20-1; d_call: TRBD1
cdr3_aa: CASSSRRGTYF; cdr3_nt: TGTGCCAGCAGTTCCCGCAGGGGGACGTACTTC; j_call: TRBJ2-5; clone_size: many; v_call: TRBV6-5; d_call: TRBD1
cdr3_aa: CASSYSKMDEAFF; cdr3_nt: TGTGCCAGCAGTTACTCGAAGATGGACGAAGCTTTCTTT; j_call: TRBJ1-1; clone_size: many; v_call: TRBV6-6; d_call: -
cdr3_aa: CASRKGDNYGYTF; cdr3_nt: TGCGCCAGCAGGAAGGGAGATAACTATGGCTACACCTTC; j_call: TRBJ1-2; clone_size: many; v_call: TRBV5-1; d_call: -
cdr3_aa: CASSKDRGQNIQYF; cdr3_nt: TGTGCCAGCTCAAAGGACAGGGGCCAAAACATTCAGTACTTC; j_call: TRBJ2-4; clone_size: -; v_call: TRBV18; d_call: TRBD1
cdr3_aa: CASSGLAASGVSYNEQFF; cdr3_nt: TGTGCCAGCAGCGGACTGGCGGCTAGCGGGGTCTCCTACAATGAGCAGTTCTTC; j_call: TRBJ2-1; clone_size: -; v_call: TRBV7-9; d_call: TRBD2